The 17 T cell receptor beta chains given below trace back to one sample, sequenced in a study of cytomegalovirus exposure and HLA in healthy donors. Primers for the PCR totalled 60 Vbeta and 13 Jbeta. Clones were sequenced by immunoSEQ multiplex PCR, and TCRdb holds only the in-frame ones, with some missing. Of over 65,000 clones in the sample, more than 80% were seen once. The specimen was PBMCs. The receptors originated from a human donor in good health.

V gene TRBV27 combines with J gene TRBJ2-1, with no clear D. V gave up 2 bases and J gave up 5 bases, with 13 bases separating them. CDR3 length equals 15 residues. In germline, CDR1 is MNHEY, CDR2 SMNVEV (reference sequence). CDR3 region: CASSLKSYRNNEQFF. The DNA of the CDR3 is TGTGCCAGCAGTTTAAAATCTTACAGAAACAATGAGCAGTTCTTC.

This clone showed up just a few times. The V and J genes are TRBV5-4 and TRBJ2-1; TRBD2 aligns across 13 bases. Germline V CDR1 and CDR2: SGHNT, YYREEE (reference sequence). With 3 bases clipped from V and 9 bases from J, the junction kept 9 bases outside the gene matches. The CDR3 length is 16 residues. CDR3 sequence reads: CASSSRTSGGAGEQFF. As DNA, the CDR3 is TGTGCCAGCAGCTCCCGCACTAGCGGGGGGGCAGGTGAGCAGTTCTTC.

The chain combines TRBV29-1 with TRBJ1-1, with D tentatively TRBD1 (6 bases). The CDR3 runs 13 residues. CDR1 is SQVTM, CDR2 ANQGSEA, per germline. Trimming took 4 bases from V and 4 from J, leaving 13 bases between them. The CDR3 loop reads CSVAGAGGTEAFF. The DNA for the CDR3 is TGCAGCGTTGCAGGGGCTGGAGGCACTGAAGCTTTCTTT.

The CDR3 sequence: CASSEQRVGSPLHF. As DNA, the CDR3 is TGTGCCAGCAGTGAACAGAGGGTCGGATCACCCCTCCACTTT. J is TRBJ1-6 and V is TRBV2; D is unclear. In germline, CDR1 is SNHLY, CDR2 FYNNEI. This CDR3 has 14 residues. Trimming left V 2 bases short and J 10 bases short, with 12 bases between.

CDR3 DNA sequence: TGTGCCAGCAGCAATGCAGGGACTAACACCGGGGAGCTGTTTTTT. Its translation is CASSNAGTNTGELFF. The chain recombines TRBV7-2 with TRBJ2-2; D possibly corresponds to TRBD2 (6 bases). V was trimmed by 5 bases and J by 2 bases, leaving 12 bases between them. The CDR3 loop spans 15 amino acids. Germline V lookup: CDR1 SGHTA, CDR2 FQGNSA.

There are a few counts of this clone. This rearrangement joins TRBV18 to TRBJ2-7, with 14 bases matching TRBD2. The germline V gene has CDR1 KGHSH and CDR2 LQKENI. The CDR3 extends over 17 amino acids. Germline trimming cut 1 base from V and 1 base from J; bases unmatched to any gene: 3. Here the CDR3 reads CASSPLGTSGGSYEQYF. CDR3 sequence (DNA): TGTGCCAGCTCACCACTCGGGACTAGCGGGGGTTCCTACGAGCAGTACTTC.

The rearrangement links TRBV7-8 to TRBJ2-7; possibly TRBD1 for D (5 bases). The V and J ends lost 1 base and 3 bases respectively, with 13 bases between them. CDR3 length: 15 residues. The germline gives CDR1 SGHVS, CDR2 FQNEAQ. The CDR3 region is CASSLGRGSGYEQYF. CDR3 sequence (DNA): TGTGCCAGCAGCTTAGGAAGGGGATCGGGCTACGAGCAGTACTTC.

CDR3 in amino acids: CASSPRTENEQFF. CDR3 coding DNA: TGTGCCAGCTCACCCCGGACAGAAAATGAGCAGTTCTTC. This rearrangement joins TRBV18 to TRBJ2-1; D perhaps matches TRBD1 (6 bases). Trimming cost V 3 bases and J 7 bases, with 10 bases left between them. The germline CDR1 and CDR2 sequences are KGHSH and LQKENI. This CDR3 contains 13 residues.

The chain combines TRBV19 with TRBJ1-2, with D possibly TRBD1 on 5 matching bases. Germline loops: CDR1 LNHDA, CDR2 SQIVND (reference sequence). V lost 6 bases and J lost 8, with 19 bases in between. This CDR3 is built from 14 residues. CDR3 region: CASSDLGRVGGYTF. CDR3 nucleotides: TGTGCCAGTAGCGACCTGGGCAGGGTAGGCGGCTACACCTTC.

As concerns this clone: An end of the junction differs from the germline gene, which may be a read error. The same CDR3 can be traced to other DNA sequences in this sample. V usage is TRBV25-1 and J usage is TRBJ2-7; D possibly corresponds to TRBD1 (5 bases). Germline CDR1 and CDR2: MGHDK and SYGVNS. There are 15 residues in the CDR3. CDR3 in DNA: TGCGCCAGCAGTGAACTCTCGCAGGGTACCTACGAGCAGTACTTC. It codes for CASSELSQGTYEQYF.

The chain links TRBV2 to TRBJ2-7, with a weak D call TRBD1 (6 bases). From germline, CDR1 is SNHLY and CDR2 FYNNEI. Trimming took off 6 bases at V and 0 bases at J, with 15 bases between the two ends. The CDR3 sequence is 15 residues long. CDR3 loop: CASSPGQIFSYEQYF. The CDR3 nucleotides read TGTGCCAGCAGCCCGGGACAAATATTCTCCTACGAGCAGTACTTC.

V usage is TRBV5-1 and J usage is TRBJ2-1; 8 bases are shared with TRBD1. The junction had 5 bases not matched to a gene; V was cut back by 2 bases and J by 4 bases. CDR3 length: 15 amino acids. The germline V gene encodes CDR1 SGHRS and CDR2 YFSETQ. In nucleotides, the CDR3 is TGCGCCAGCAGCTTTGCAGGGGGCATGTACAATGAGCAGTTCTTC. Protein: CASSFAGGMYNEQFF.

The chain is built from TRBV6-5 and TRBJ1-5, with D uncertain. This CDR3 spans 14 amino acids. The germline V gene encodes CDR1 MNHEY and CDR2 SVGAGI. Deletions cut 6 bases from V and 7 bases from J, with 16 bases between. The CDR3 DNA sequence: TGTGCCAGCAGCCCGGCCCTAGGCGGCCAGCCCCAGCATTTT. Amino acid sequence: CASSPALGGQPQHF.

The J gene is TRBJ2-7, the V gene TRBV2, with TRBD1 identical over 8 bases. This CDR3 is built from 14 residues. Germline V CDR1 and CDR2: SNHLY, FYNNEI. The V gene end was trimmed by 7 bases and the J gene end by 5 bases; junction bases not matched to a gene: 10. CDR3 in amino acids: CASTETGVVDEQYF. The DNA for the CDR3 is TGTGCCAGCACGGAGACAGGGGTGGTGGACGAGCAGTACTTC.

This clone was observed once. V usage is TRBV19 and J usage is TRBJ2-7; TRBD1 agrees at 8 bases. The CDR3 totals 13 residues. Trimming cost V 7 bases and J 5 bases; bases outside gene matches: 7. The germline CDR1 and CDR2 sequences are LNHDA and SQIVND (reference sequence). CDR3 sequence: CASKPDRVDEQYF. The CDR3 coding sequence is TGTGCCAGTAAACCGGACAGGGTGGACGAGCAGTACTTC.

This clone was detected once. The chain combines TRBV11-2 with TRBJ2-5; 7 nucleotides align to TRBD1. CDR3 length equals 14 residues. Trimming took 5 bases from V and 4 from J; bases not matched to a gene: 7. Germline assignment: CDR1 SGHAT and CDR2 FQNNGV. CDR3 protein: CASSPLGGVETQYF. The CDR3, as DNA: TGTGCCAGCAGCCCCCTAGGGGGCGTAGAGACCCAGTACTTC.

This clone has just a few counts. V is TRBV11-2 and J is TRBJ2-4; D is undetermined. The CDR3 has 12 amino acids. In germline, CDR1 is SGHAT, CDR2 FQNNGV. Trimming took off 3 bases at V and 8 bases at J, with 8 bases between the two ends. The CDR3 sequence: CASSLVRYIQYF. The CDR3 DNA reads TGTGCCAGCAGCTTGGTCCGGTACATTCAGTACTTC.